Sequencing of this T cell receptor (beta chain) was carried out in a study of CD8+ T cells in alopecia areata. Following extraction, RNA underwent reverse transcription to cDNA, which served as the sequencing template. TCRdb's copy holds only in-frame clones and misses some; the assay was immunoSEQ multiplex PCR. The repertoire includes 110,000 or so clones, roughly two fifths of them detected once, and over 3% sits in the top ten. Germline CDR1 reads SGHRS; CDR2 reads YFSETQ. This CDR3 comprises 15 residues. The junction had 10 bases not matched to a gene; V was cut back by 0 bases and J by 8 bases.

Input material: CD4+ T cells sorted from blood. The TCR comes from a human donor with alopecia areata. This chain joins TRBV5-1 and TRBJ1-2, with TRBD1 identical over 7 bases. The DNA of the CDR3 is TGCGCCAGCAGCTTGGAACTGACGACAGGGAGCGGCTACACCTTC. Translating it yields CASSLELTTGSGYTF.